Following are 24 T cell receptor beta chains from one sample sequenced in a study of CD8 T cells in ankylosing spondylitis. Broader study findings: What seemed typical of ankylosing spondylitis blood was a TCR beta motif built from several highly homologous variants.

In TCRdb, the 5' RACE reads were re-called with MiXCR into one record per CDR3 protein. The sample has some 100,000 distinct CDR3 sequences; more than 8.5% are singletons. Their recognized antigens are unknown. The specimen was blood, either unsorted or a sorted T cell fraction (not recorded which). Every receptor here comes from a male donor with ankylosing spondylitis.

This clonotype came up many times. The J gene is TRBJ2-2, the V gene TRBV29-1; 7 bases are a match to TRBD1. The ends lost 1 base at V and 7 bases at J; junction bases unmatched: 15. CDR1 SQVTM and CDR2 ANQGSEA come from the germline V gene. The CDR3 runs to 17 residues. Here the CDR3 reads CSVEGWKGAIGGGELFF. In DNA, the CDR3 is TGCAGCGTTGAAGGGTGGAAGGGGGCAATAGGAGGCGGGGAGCTGTTTTTT.

This clonotype was seen a few times. This chain uses TRBV3-1 with TRBJ2-7; 10 bases match TRBD2. Germline loops: CDR1 LGHDT, CDR2 YNNKEL (reference sequence). V was clipped by 4 bases and J by 6 bases; unmatched bases: 9. The CDR3 extends over 15 amino acids. The CDR3 reads CASSPALLAGVEQYF. The CDR3 nucleotides are TGTGCCAGCAGCCCAGCACTGCTAGCGGGAGTCGAGCAGTACTTC.

This clonotype was seen repeatedly, ten times or more. The chain uses TRBV5-1 and TRBJ2-7; D is uncertain. The germline CDR1 and CDR2 sequences are SGHRS and YFSETQ. Between the trimmed V and J ends, which lost 0 bases and 0 bases, there was a span of 10 bases. The CDR3 loop spans 15 amino acids. The CDR3 DNA follows: TGCGCCAGCAGCTTGGACGGGCCCCTCTCCTACGAGCAGTACGTC. Translated: CASSLDGPLSYEQYV.

This clonotype occurred many times. The rearrangement uses TRBV20-1 and TRBJ1-1, with D perhaps TRBD1 (5 bases). The CDR3 spans 15 residues. Germline V gene data show CDR1 as DFQATT and CDR2 as SNEGSKA (reference sequence). Trimming pared 4 bases from V and 2 bases from J, leaving 17 bases between. CDR3 sequence reads: CSATGQVMLNTEAFF. The CDR3 DNA follows: TGCAGTGCTACAGGGCAAGTTATGTTAAACACTGAAGCTTTCTTT.

The J gene is TRBJ2-2, the V gene TRBV27; 9 nucleotides align to TRBD2. Germline V gene sequence: CDR1 MNHEY, CDR2 SMNVEV (reference sequence). The CDR3 covers 14 residues. V was pared by 2 bases and J by 5 bases, with 0 bases of the junction left unmatched. For the CDR3, the DNA is TGTGCCAGCAGTTTAGCGGGAGGGACCGGGGAGCTGTTTTTT. This gives the protein CASSLAGGTGELFF.

This clonotype was observed at least ten times. The chain carries TRBV12-3 or TRBV12-4 and TRBJ1-6, with D unresolved. The V and J ends lost 3 bases and 7 bases respectively, with 13 bases between them. The CDR3 spans 15 residues. CDR3 sequence reads: CASSFWGDSNSPLHF. CDR3 sequence (DNA): TGTGCCAGCAGTTTTTGGGGAGATTCCAATTCACCCCTCCACTTT.

This clonotype was seen a handful of times. The chain recombines TRBV12-3 or TRBV12-4 with TRBJ2-1; TRBD2 matches 11 bases. The CDR3 consists of 18 residues. The trim removed 4 bases at V and 0 bases at J, leaving 8 bases unmatched. In DNA form, the CDR3 reads TGTGCCAGCAGTTCGACTAGCGGGACCGCGGTCTCCTACAATGAGCAGTTCTTC. Its translation is CASSSTSGTAVSYNEQFF.

This clonotype was recorded many times. The chain employs TRBV12-3 or TRBV12-4 and TRBJ2-7, with D possibly being TRBD2 (6 bases). The CDR3 is 14 amino acids. Trimming left V 4 bases short and J 0 bases short, with 10 bases between. CDR3 sequence: CASSSAGLSYEQYV. The CDR3, as DNA: TGTGCCAGCAGTTCGGCGGGACTCTCCTACGAGCAGTACGTC.

This clonotype was detected many times. The chain recombines TRBV2 with TRBJ2-1; 8 bases fit TRBD2. CDR3 length: 15 amino acids. Germline loops: CDR1 SNHLY, CDR2 FYNNEI. The V and J ends lost 1 base and 3 bases, in that order; junction bases with no gene match: 2. CDR3 sequence: CASSEGAGVYNEQFF. Here the CDR3 DNA reads TGTGCCAGCAGTGAAGGAGCGGGAGTCTACAATGAGCAGTTCTTC.

Many counts were recorded for this clonotype. One junction end disagrees with the germline gene, perhaps due to a read error. The chain employs TRBV7-9 and TRBJ2-1; TRBD2 matches at 11 bases. CDR1 is SEHNR, CDR2 FQNEAQ, per germline (reference sequence). The CDR3 is 15 amino acids. For the CDR3, the DNA is TGTGCCAGCACCTTAGCGGGAGGGGAGTACAATGAGCAGTTCTTC. Protein sequence: CASTLAGGEYNEQFF.

This clonotype has more than one count but fewer than ten. The V call is TRBV12-3 or TRBV12-4, the J call TRBJ2-7; 14 bases align to TRBD2. This CDR3 contains 18 residues. V was pared by 5 bases and J by 6 bases, with 15 bases of the junction left unmatched. CDR3 DNA sequence: TGTGCCAGCAGTACCCGGACTAGCGGGAGGACCCCAGCGGCCGAGCAGTACTTC. Encoded protein: CASSTRTSGRTPAAEQYF.

This clonotype occurred many times. This chain connects TRBV7-9 to TRBJ2-7; possibly TRBD1 for D (5 bases). V lost 5 bases and J 0 bases, leaving 8 bases between the germline ends. This CDR3 contains 13 residues. Germline loops: CDR1 SEHNR, CDR2 FQNEAQ (reference sequence). In DNA form, the CDR3 reads TGTGCCAGCAGCCTAGGGGACTCCTACGAGCAGTACGTC. Protein product: CASSLGDSYEQYV.

This clonotype came up a few times. This sequence joins TRBV10-3 and TRBJ1-1; 8 bases are a match to TRBD1. V lost 0 bases, J lost 3 bases, and 15 bases stayed unmatched. The CDR3 runs 19 residues. The germline CDR1 and CDR2 sequences are ENHRY and SYGVKD. CDR3 sequence reads: CAISESLSGGASWDTEAFF. The CDR3 DNA is TGTGCCATCAGTGAGTCGTTATCAGGGGGCGCGAGCTGGGACACTGAAGCTTTCTTT.

This clonotype was observed a handful of times. The CDR3: CASSLVSGSTDTQYF. The CDR3 DNA sequence: TGTGCCAGCAGCTTAGTCAGCGGGAGCACAGATACGCAGTATTTT. The rearrangement uses TRBV11-2 and TRBJ2-3, with D perhaps matching TRBD2 (6 bases). The CDR3 length is 15 residues. Germline CDR1 SGHAT, CDR2 FQNNGV. V lost 1 base to trimming and J lost 0 bases, with 8 bases between them.

This clonotype has a count of ten or more. The rearrangement uses TRBV7-9 and TRBJ2-7; D perhaps matches TRBD1 (6 bases). The CDR3 length is 14 residues. V lost 2 bases and J 4 bases, leaving 12 bases between the germline ends. Germline CDR1 SEHNR, CDR2 FQNEAQ (reference sequence). The CDR3 DNA sequence: TGTGCCAGCAGCTTATCTGAACAGGGTTACGAGCAGTACTTC. Protein sequence: CASSLSEQGYEQYF.

This clonotype was counted only a few times. The chain carries TRBV3-1 and TRBJ2-2; D is tentatively TRBD1 or TRBD2 (5 bases each). The germline CDR1 and CDR2 sequences are LGHDT and YNNKEL (reference sequence). This CDR3 has 14 residues. Between the trimmed V and J ends, which lost 7 bases and 8 bases, there was a span of 17 bases. The CDR3 loop is CASTEGPAVGELFF. CDR3 bases: TGTGCCAGCACCGAGGGACCGGCGGTGGGGGAGCTGTTTTTT.

This clonotype was recorded a few times. V is TRBV20-1 and J is TRBJ2-5; tentative D call: TRBD2 (5 bases). CDR3 length equals 13 residues. CDR1 and CDR2 from the germline V gene are DFQATT and SNEGSKA (reference sequence). The DNA of the CDR3 is TGCACTCCCTTCGGAGGTCCTACGGAGACCCAGTACTTC. Residues: CTPFGGPTETQYF.

This clonotype was seen a single time. V gene TRBV27 combines with J gene TRBJ2-2; 8 nucleotides match TRBD1. Germline V CDR1 and CDR2: MNHEY, SMNVEV (reference sequence). The CDR3 loop spans 14 amino acids. Losses at the gene ends were 5 bases for V and 7 bases for J; bases not matched to a gene: 6. DNA of the CDR3: TGTGCCAGCAGTACCCGGACAGGGTTCGGGGAGCTGTTTTTT. Its protein product is CASSTRTGFGELFF.

This clonotype appeared a few times. This chain joins TRBV5-8 and TRBJ2-5; D is uncertain. The germline V and J ends were trimmed by 0 bases and 0 bases, with 6 bases remaining between them. This CDR3 region has 14 residues. Germline assignment: CDR1 SGHTS and CDR2 YDEGEE. As DNA, the CDR3 is TGTGCCAGCAGCTTGGTACAGTACCAAGAGACCCAGTACTTC. It encodes CASSLVQYQETQYF.

This clonotype was observed a few times. The chain is built from TRBV12-3 or TRBV12-4 and TRBJ2-7, with D perhaps matching TRBD2 (7 bases). This CDR3 region has 17 residues. V was cut by 2 bases and J by 3 bases, with 20 bases left in between. CDR3 residues: CASSLRRGGATFYEQYF. The CDR3 bases are TGTGCCAGCAGTTTAAGGAGGGGGGGCGCCACATTCTACGAGCAGTACTTC.

This clonotype occurred a few times. This chain connects TRBV10-1 to TRBJ1-1, with D possibly matching TRBD1 (5 bases). This CDR3 has 14 residues. Trimming took off 4 bases at V and 1 base at J, with 10 bases between the two ends. Germline V gene sequence: CDR1 WNHNN, CDR2 SYGVQD (reference sequence). The CDR3 nucleotides read TGCGCCAGCAGTGTCTCCAGGGCGAACACTGAAGCTTTCTTT. As protein: CASSVSRANTEAFF.

This clonotype was seen repeatedly, ten times or more. The V and J genes are TRBV12-3 or TRBV12-4 and TRBJ1-1; no firm D call. This CDR3 spans 12 amino acids. The V and J ends lost 3 bases and 5 bases respectively, with 7 bases between them. In DNA form, the CDR3 reads TGTGCCAGCAGTTTCGGGTTAACTGAAGCTTTCTTT. Amino acids: CASSFGLTEAFF.

In its sample, this clonotype was seen a few times. The rearrangement joins TRBV7-6 to TRBJ1-4; TRBD1 agrees at 7 bases. Germline lookup yields CDR1 SGHVS and CDR2 FNYEAQ. Trimming removed 1 base from V and 8 bases from J; junction bases left unmatched: 7. The CDR3 runs to 15 residues. CDR3: CASSLVEGAQEKLFF. The CDR3 coding sequence is TGTGCCAGCAGCTTAGTTGAGGGGGCGCAGGAAAAACTGTTTTTT.

This clonotype showed up just a few times. The chain links TRBV5-6 to TRBJ1-4; D is unclear. This CDR3 comprises 14 residues. From germline, CDR1 is SGHDT and CDR2 YYEEEE. Trimming cost V 0 bases and J 8 bases, with 11 bases left between them. The CDR3 sequence is CASSLEGYEEKLFF. The CDR3 DNA reads as TGTGCCAGCAGCTTGGAAGGGTATGAGGAAAAACTGTTTTTT.